This T cell receptor (beta chain) is drawn from a study of shared clonotypes between healthy human individuals. Using immunoSEQ multiplex PCR, the repertoire was profiled, and TCRdb retains in-frame clones only, with some absent. The sample records a few million clones, roughly 93% being singletons. Study conclusions and caveats: Sampling covered nothing but blood. Tissue TCR repertoires likely differ from those found in blood.

With respect to this clone: Its antigen is currently unknown.

Germline lookup yields CDR1 SGHNT and CDR2 YYREEE (reference sequence). The CDR3 has 13 amino acids. V dropped 0 bases and J dropped 7; count of bases not matched to a gene: 4. V is TRBV5-4 and J is TRBJ2-7; 7 bases line up with TRBD1. The origin of this receptor is a man younger than 35 in good health. Some clones in this sample may be carry-over from other donors' samples. Sequencing was done on a sample of naive CD4+ T cells from PBMCs. As to subset: CD45RA+ positively selected. The CDR3 loop is CASSLVGGGEQYF. The CDR3 DNA sequence: TGTGCCAGCAGCTTGGTAGGGGGCGGAGAGCAGTACTTC.